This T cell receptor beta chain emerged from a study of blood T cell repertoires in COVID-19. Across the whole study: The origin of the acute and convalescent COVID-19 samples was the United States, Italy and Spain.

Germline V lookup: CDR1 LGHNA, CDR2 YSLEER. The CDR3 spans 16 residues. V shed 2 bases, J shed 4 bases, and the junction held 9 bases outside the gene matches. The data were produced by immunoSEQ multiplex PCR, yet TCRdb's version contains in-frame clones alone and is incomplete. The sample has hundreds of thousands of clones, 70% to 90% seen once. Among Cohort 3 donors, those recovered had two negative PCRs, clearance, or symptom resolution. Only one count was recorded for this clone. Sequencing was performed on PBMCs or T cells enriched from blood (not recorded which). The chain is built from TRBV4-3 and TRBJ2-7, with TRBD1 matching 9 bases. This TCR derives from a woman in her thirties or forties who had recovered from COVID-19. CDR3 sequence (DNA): TGCGCCAGCAGCCAACCGGCGGACAGGGGCGAATACGAGCAGTACTTC. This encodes CASSQPADRGEYEQYF.